This T cell receptor beta chain emerged from a study of molecular identifiers for immune sequencing clone quantification. The sorting of naive CD8 T cells used the CD8+CD4-CCR7+CD45RA+ phenotype. This clonotype has at least ten counts. The antigen is not known. Bulk TCR library preparation followed previously described methods with listed TCR primers. MiXCR, applied by TCRdb to the PCR reads, yields one record per CDR3 protein. The sample has 50,000 to 65,000 distinct CDR3 sequences; approximately 25% are singletons. Study-level findings and limits: Detection of one spiked Jurkat cell's TCR RNA reportedly worked in about a million naive cells.

This sequence was found in a human donor in good health. Some libraries in this study had Jurkat cell RNA spiked in. The sample consisted of naive CD8+ T cells from blood, with Jurkat cell RNA spiked in. The subset here: FACS-sorted CD8+CD4-CCR7+CD45RA+ naive T cells.

The CDR3 sequence: CSVGGILGQLNEKLFF. The CDR3 region has the DNA TGCAGCGTGGGAGGGATCCTCGGGCAGCTTAATGAAAAACTGTTTTTT. The rearrangement links TRBV29-1 to TRBJ1-4; D gene uncertain. CDR1 is SQVTM and CDR2 is ANQGSEA in the germline V gene. V gave up 6 bases and J gave up 4 bases, with 21 bases separating them. This CDR3 comprises 16 residues.